This TCR beta chain comes out of a study of identical twins. The donors were all healthy and Caucasian. This clonotype was counted many times. Its matching antigen is unknown. The CDR3 has 14 amino acids. Trimming took 7 bases from V and 8 from J; bases not matched to a gene: 9. Template switching added a universal primer site, and cDNA bore unique molecular identifiers. One entry per CDR3 protein results from TCRdb running MiXCR on the 5' RACE reads. This sample has roughly 240,000 distinct CDR3 sequences, with approximately 7% found just once. Study-wide results and caveats: Out-of-frame alpha sequences common to twins exhibited a surplus of low generation probability. Fewer insertions were carried by abundant cord blood beta clonotypes, but none was seen in memory repertoires.

Separately, the same data were catalogued under a study of yellow fever vaccine responses in identical twins.

This receptor was identified in a woman younger than 30 in good health. Sample: memory (CD45RO+) T cells sorted from blood. The rearrangement uses TRBV12-3 or TRBV12-4 and TRBJ1-4; 8 bases map to TRBD1. CDR3 residues: CASTPDRVYEKLFF. CDR3 coding DNA: TGTGCCAGCACCCCGGACAGGGTGTACGAAAAACTGTTTTTT.